These 8 T cell receptor beta chains share one sample of origin, sequenced in a study of cytomegalovirus exposure and HLA in healthy donors. This PCR relied on a set of 60 Vbeta primers and 13 Jbeta primers. The table came from immunoSEQ multiplex PCR; TCRdb's copy has only in-frame clones and leaves some out. The sample yields around 200,000 clones, about 75% seen once. Sequenced sample: PBMCs. Receptor source: a man younger than 30 in good health and CMV-seronegative.

This sequence joins TRBV2 and TRBJ2-5; 9 nucleotides match TRBD1. Germline V CDR1 and CDR2: SNHLY, FYNNEI. Trimming cost V 7 bases and J 4 bases; bases outside gene matches: 4. The CDR3 has 13 residues. The CDR3 loop reads CASNPTGGETQYF. Written as DNA, the CDR3 is TGTGCCAGCAACCCGACAGGGGGAGAGACCCAGTACTTC.

This clone came up a few times. J is TRBJ2-7 and V is TRBV5-6; 10 positions agree with TRBD1. The trim removed 2 bases at V and 3 bases at J, leaving 5 bases unmatched. Germline-derived CDR1 and CDR2 are SGHDT and YYEEEE. This CDR3 spans 15 amino acids. This chain's CDR3 is CASSLGDRGGYEQYF. As DNA, the CDR3 is TGTGCCAGCAGCTTAGGGGACAGGGGTGGCTACGAGCAGTACTTC.

Points on this clone: The junction does not match germline at one end; this may be a read error. The chain uses TRBV7-9 and TRBJ2-1; D is possibly TRBD2 (7 bases). The CDR3 is made up of 16 amino acids. Germline V gives CDR1 SEHNR, CDR2 FQNEAQ (reference sequence). CDR3 nucleotides: TGTTCCAGCAGCTTAGGGGGGGGGATACGGGGCAATGAGCAGTTCTTC. This gives the protein CSSSLGGGIRGNEQFF. The complete variable domain, with remaining parts taken from reference TRBV7-9 and TRBJ2-1, reads DTGVSQNPRHKITKRGQNVTFRCDPISEHNRLYWYRQTLGQGPEFLTYFQNEAQLEKSRLLSDRFSAERPKGSFSTLEIQRTEQGDSAMYLCSSSLGGGIRGNEQFFGPGTRLTVL.

The chain combines TRBV28 with TRBJ2-3; 10 bases agree with TRBD1. The CDR3 runs to 16 residues. V lost 8 bases to trimming and J lost 0 bases; unmatched junction nucleotides: 8. Germline CDR1 and CDR2: MDHEN and SYDVKM. CDR3 DNA sequence: TGTGCCAGCGGGGGACAGGGGCGGTTGAGCACAGATACGCAGTATTTT. Protein: CASGGQGRLSTDTQYF.

This CDR3 is CATLRGRYEAFF. The CDR3 nucleotides read TGTGCCACCCTAAGGGGCCGGTATGAAGCTTTCTTT. The chain combines TRBV28 with TRBJ1-1, with D tentatively TRBD1 (5 bases). Per germline, CDR1 MDHEN and CDR2 SYDVKM. Trimming removed 10 bases from V and 7 bases from J, with 16 bases in between. CDR3 length: 12 amino acids. The full variable domain, with the rest looked up from reference TRBV28 and TRBJ1-1, is DVKVTQSSRYLVKRTGEKVFLECVQDMDHENMFWYRQDPGLGLRLIYFSYDVKMKEKGDIPEGYSVSREKKERFSLILESASTNQTSMYLCATLRGRYEAFFGQGTRLTVV.

V and J are TRBV7-3 and TRBJ1-2; a possible D gene is TRBD1 (5 bases). Trimming pared 1 base from V and 8 bases from J, leaving 23 bases between. CDR3 length equals 17 residues. Per the germline V gene, CDR1 is SGHTA and CDR2 is FQGTGA. The CDR3 loop reads CASSLNGGGGFQTGYTF. The CDR3 nucleotides are TGTGCCAGCAGCTTAAATGGCGGGGGAGGATTCCAGACGGGCTACACCTTC.

The chain couples TRBV7-9 to TRBJ2-3; D is unresolved. CDR1 and CDR2 (germline): SEHNR, FQNEAQ (reference sequence). CDR3 size: 14 residues. The V and J ends lost 5 bases and 0 bases respectively, with 9 bases between them. The CDR3 here is CASSPSQSTDTQYF. For the CDR3, the DNA is TGTGCCAGCAGCCCTAGTCAGAGCACAGATACGCAGTATTTT.

The chain joins TRBV7-2 to TRBJ1-2, with D maybe TRBD1 (5 bases). Germline CDR1 SGHTA, CDR2 FQGNSA. The V and J ends lost 0 bases and 2 bases respectively, with 16 bases between them. The CDR3 runs 17 residues. CDR3 protein: CASSLALRQLGNYGYTF. Written as DNA, the CDR3 is TGTGCCAGCAGCTTAGCGCTAAGACAGCTAGGGAACTATGGCTACACCTTC.